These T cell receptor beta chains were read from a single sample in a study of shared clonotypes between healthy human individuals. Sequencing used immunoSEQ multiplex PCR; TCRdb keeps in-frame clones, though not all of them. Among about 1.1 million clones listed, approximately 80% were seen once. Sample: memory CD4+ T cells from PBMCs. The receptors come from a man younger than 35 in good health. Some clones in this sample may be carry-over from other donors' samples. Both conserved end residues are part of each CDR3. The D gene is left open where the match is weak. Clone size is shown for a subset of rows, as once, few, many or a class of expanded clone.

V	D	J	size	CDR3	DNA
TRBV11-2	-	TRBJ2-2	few	CASSATEGNTGELFF	TGTGCCAGCAGCGCGACAGAAGGGAACACCGGGGAGCTGTTTTTT
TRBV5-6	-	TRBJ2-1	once	CASSAWREDEQFF	TGTGCCAGCAGCGCATGGAGGGAGGATGAGCAGTTCTTC
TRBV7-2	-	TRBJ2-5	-	CASSLDTQETQYF	TGTGCCAGCAGCTTGGACACTCAAGAGACCCAGTACTTC
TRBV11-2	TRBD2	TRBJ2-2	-	CASSSGLAGGAMRTGELFF	TGTGCCAGCAGCTCGGGACTAGCGGGAGGCGCTATGCGGACCGGGGAGCTGTTTTTT
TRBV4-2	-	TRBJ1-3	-	CASSQDPFFSGNTIYF	TGTGCCAGCAGCCAAGATCCGTTCTTTTCTGGAAACACCATATATTTT
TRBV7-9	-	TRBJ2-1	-	CASSLGVGLRNEQFF	TGTGCCAGCAGCTTAGGCGTCGGACTAAGAAATGAGCAGTTCTTC
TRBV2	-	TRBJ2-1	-	CASSDRTGRNEQFF	TGTGCCAGCAGTGATCGTACAGGGCGGAATGAGCAGTTCTTC
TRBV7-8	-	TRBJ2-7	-	CASSSLLRGDRTYEQYF	TGTGCCAGCAGCTCCCTTTTAAGGGGGGATAGAACCTACGAGCAGTACTTC
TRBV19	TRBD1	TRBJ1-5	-	CASSIGGTGGVHQPQHF	TGTGCCAGTAGTATAGGAGGGACAGGGGGCGTGCATCAGCCCCAGCATTTT
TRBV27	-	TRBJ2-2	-	CASSLNGQGELFF	TGTGCCAGCAGTTTAAACGGACAGGGGGAGCTGTTTTTT
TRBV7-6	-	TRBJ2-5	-	CASSLDVDGAETQYF	TGTGCCAGCAGCTTAGACGTGGACGGGGCAGAGACCCAGTACTTC
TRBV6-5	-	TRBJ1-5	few	CASSDGQPQHF	TGTGCCAGCAGCGATGGTCAGCCCCAGCATTTT
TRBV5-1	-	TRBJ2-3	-	CASSLSPGDTQYF	TGCGCCAGCAGCTTATCCCCGGGAGATACGCAGTATTTT
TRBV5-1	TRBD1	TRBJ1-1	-	CASSSRDSNTEAFF	TGCGCCAGCAGCAGCCGGGACAGCAACACTGAAGCTTTCTTT
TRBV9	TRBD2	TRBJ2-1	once	CASSVGGGGTSGKGEQFF	TGTGCCAGCAGCGTAGGTGGAGGAGGGACTAGCGGGAAGGGGGAGCAGTTCTTC
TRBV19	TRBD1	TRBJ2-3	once	CASSIPYSGQGVYTQYF	TGTGCCAGTAGTATTCCCTACTCCGGACAGGGAGTTTATACGCAGTATTTT
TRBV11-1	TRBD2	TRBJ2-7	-	CASSRRTSGGSYEQYF	TGTGCCAGCAGCCGACGGACTAGCGGGGGCTCCTACGAGCAGTACTTC
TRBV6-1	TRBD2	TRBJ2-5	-	CATQRGVQETQYF	TGTGCCACCCAGCGGGGAGTCCAAGAGACCCAGTACTTC
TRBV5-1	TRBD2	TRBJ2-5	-	CASSSGLAGVETQYF	TGCGCCAGCAGTTCCGGACTAGCGGGAGTTGAGACCCAGTACTTC
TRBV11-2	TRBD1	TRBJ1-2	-	CASSPIRRQGFGYTF	TGTGCCAGCAGCCCAATACGTAGACAGGGGTTTGGCTACACCTTC
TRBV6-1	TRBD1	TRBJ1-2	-	CASSDTGGGYYGYTF	TGTGCCAGCAGTGACACAGGGGGCGGCTACTATGGCTACACCTTC
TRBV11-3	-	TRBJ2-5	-	CASSFTGQETQYF	TGTGCCAGCAGCTTTACGGGCCAAGAGACCCAGTACTTC
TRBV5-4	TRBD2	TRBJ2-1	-	CASRRTTSGLNEQFF	TGTGCCAGCAGACGTACGACTAGCGGCCTGAATGAGCAGTTCTTC
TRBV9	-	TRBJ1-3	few	CASSVADRLANTIYF	TGTGCCAGCAGCGTAGCGGACAGACTAGCAAACACCATATATTTT
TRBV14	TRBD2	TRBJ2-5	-	CASSQDRGLAGIQETQYF	TGTGCCAGCAGCCAAGATAGAGGACTAGCGGGGATCCAAGAGACCCAGTACTTC
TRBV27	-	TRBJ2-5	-	CASSLSWKGDPETQYF	TGTGCCAGCAGTTTATCGTGGAAGGGGGACCCGGAGACCCAGTACTTC
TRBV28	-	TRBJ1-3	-	CASSFTFSGNTIYF	TGTGCCAGCAGTTTTACGTTCTCTGGAAACACCATATATTTT
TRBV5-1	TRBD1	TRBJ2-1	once	CASREPGQGNEQFF	TGCGCCAGCAGGGAACCGGGACAGGGCAATGAGCAGTTCTTC
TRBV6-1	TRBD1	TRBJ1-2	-	CASLGQGFHGYTF	TGTGCCAGCCTGGGACAGGGTTTTCATGGCTACACCTTC
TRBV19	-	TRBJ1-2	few	CASSKRLLGYTF	TGTGCCAGTAGTAAGCGGCTCCTTGGCTACACCTTC
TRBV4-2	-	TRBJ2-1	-	CASSQQGGSYNEQFF	TGTGCCAGCAGCCAGCAGGGTGGCTCCTACAATGAGCAGTTCTTC
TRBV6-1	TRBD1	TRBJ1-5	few	CASRGQGGEYQPQHF	TGTGCCAGCAGGGGACAGGGGGGGGAGTATCAGCCCCAGCATTTT
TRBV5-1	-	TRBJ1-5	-	CAIGHKRSNQPQHF	TGCGCTATTGGCCACAAACGTAGCAATCAGCCCCAGCATTTT
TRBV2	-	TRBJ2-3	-	CASWADTQYF	TGTGCCAGCTGGGCGGATACGCAGTATTTT
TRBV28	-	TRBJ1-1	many	CASSFQKPGNTEAFF	TGTGCCAGCAGTTTCCAGAAACCGGGAAACACTGAAGCTTTCTTT
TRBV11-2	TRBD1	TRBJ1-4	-	CASSTWTGTQEKLFF	TGTGCCAGCAGCACGTGGACAGGGACTCAGGAAAAACTGTTTTTT
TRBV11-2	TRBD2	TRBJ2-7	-	CASSFTTSGGYEQYF	TGTGCCAGCAGCTTCACGACTAGCGGGGGATACGAGCAGTACTTC
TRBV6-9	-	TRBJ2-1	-	CASTARPRDNEQFF	TGTGCCAGCACAGCGCGGCCGCGTGACAATGAGCAGTTCTTC
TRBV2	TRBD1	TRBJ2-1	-	CASSQTGTGMNEQFF	TGTGCCAGCAGTCAAACCGGGACAGGGATGAATGAGCAGTTCTTC
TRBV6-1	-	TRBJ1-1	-	CASRIDRAPNTEAFF	TGTGCCAGCAGGATAGACCGGGCTCCGAACACTGAAGCTTTCTTT
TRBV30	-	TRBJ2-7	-	CAWSLQGYEQYF	TGTGCCTGGAGCCTACAGGGCTACGAGCAGTACTTC
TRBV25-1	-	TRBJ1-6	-	CATSGVSLHF	TGTGCCACCTCGGGGGTGTCCCTCCACTTT
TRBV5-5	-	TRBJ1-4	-	CASSLKGNEKLFF	TGTGCCAGCAGCTTGAAAGGGAATGAAAAACTGTTTTTT
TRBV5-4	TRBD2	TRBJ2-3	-	CASNPGLAGDRLTDTQYF	TGTGCCAGCAACCCGGGACTAGCGGGAGATAGGCTCACAGATACGCAGTATTTT
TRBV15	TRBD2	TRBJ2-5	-	CATSRDLWLTTSRSETQYF	TGTGCCACCAGCAGAGATCTTTGGCTTACGACTAGCAGGTCGGAGACCCAGTACTTC
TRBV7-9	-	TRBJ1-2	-	CASSPWARDDGYTF	TGTGCCAGCAGCCCATGGGCACGGGACGATGGCTACACCTTC
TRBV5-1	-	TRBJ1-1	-	CASSLLGDDTEAFF	TGCGCCAGCAGCTTGTTGGGGGATGACACTGAAGCTTTCTTT
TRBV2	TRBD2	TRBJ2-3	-	CASSRAGGYTDTQYF	TGTGCCAGCAGTAGAGCGGGAGGATACACAGATACGCAGTATTTT
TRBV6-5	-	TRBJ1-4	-	CASSYAGVLGEKLFF	TGTGCCAGCAGTTACGCGGGGGTATTGGGTGAAAAACTGTTTTTT
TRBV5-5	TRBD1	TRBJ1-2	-	CASSPGTAAYGYTF	TGTGCCAGCAGCCCTGGGACAGCAGCCTATGGCTACACCTTC
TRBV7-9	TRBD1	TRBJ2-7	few	CASSYSRDRNEQYF	TGTGCCAGCAGCTACTCCCGGGACAGAAACGAGCAGTACTTC